The sample holds many counts of the clone carrying this TCR beta chain. Its antigen is not identified. Arm-PCR with iRepertoire HTBI primers amplified the CDR3 regions for these TCR beta libraries. TCRdb recomputed calls from the multiplex PCR reads with MiXCR, one row per CDR3 protein. In the table there are hundreds of thousands of distinct CDR3 sequences, 16% of which are singletons. Germline values: CDR1 DFQATT, CDR2 SNEGSKA (reference sequence). V lost 2 bases and J 4 bases, leaving 12 bases between the germline ends. The CDR3 loop spans 14 amino acids. This record comes from a study of regulatory T cells in long-lasting Graves disease. General study findings and limits: Persistent disease exhibited a predilection for TRBV28, TRBJ1-2 and TRBJ2-5.

Time point in this sample: newly diagnosed GD, antithyroid drugs for less than 3 months. PBMC-derived RNA was used for the TCR library. These data were also filed under a second study, of T cells in Graves' hyperthyroidism and ophthalmopathy. That work contributes: Patients aged 18 to 65 had newly diagnosed hyperthyroidism that had lasted under 2 months.

Sequencing used peripheral blood mononuclear cells (PBMCs), obtained at new diagnosis, from a patient treated with antithyroid drugs. The genes are TRBV20-1 and TRBJ2-1; maybe TRBD1 (7 bases). This clonotype was obtained from a man aged 40-49 years with Graves disease. The CDR3 here is CSARTQGGYNEQFF. The DNA of the CDR3 is TGCAGTGCTAGAACGCAGGGGGGATACAATGAGCAGTTCTTC.